The rows below give T cell receptor beta chains drawn from one sample of a study of shared clonotypes between healthy human individuals. The table came from immunoSEQ multiplex PCR; TCRdb's copy has only in-frame clones and leaves some out. The repertoire holds 1.6 million or so clones, with over 95% as singletons. Sequenced material: naive CD4+ T cells sorted from blood. Receptors originate from a man younger than 40 in good health. The CDR3 runs from the conserved cysteine through the conserved F or W. A D gene is named only where the DNA matches it firmly. Size values are once, few and many counts, or a class for expanded clones, and some rows have none.

d_call,clone_size,j_call,v_call,cdr3_aa,cdr3_nt
.,.,TRBJ2-2,TRBV7-9,CASTAGRFGGTGELFF,TGTGCCAGCACCGCTGGCCGTTTCGGGGGCACCGGGGAGCTGTTTTTT
.,.,TRBJ2-3,TRBV28,CASSHGRIPSDTQYF,TGTGCCAGCAGCCATGGACGTATTCCCTCGGATACGCAGTATTTT
TRBD1,.,TRBJ1-2,TRBV18,CASSPPTGLLGGYTF,TGTGCCAGCTCACCACCGACAGGGCTGCTCGGTGGCTACACCTTC
.,.,TRBJ1-5,TRBV25-1,CASSGKGPNQPQHF,TGTGCCAGCAGTGGAAAGGGCCCCAATCAGCCCCAGCATTTT
.,.,TRBJ2-1,TRBV19,CASTRTGLWDEQFF,TGTGCCAGTACCCGAACCGGACTGTGGGATGAGCAGTTCTTC
.,.,TRBJ2-3,TRBV4-1,CASSQVVHADTQYF,TGCGCCAGCAGCCAAGTGGTCCATGCAGATACGCAGTATTTT
.,.,TRBJ1-2,TRBV18,CASSPPPPGIPYGYTF,TGTGCCAGCTCACCACCCCCCCCCGGGATACCCTATGGCTACACCTTC
.,.,TRBJ2-2,TRBV7-8,CASSFATGELFF,TGTGCCAGCAGCTTTGCCACCGGGGAGCTGTTTTTT
.,.,TRBJ2-1,TRBV9,CASSVVGRGAGTTLDNEQFF,TGTGCCAGCAGCGTAGTGGGTAGGGGAGCCGGGACGACTTTGGACAATGAGCAGTTCTTC
.,few,TRBJ1-2,TRBV7-9,CASSLEGGDGYTF,TGTGCCAGCAGCTTGGAAGGCGGGGATGGCTACACCTTC
.,.,TRBJ1-2,TRBV6-4,CASSQGMNYGYTF,TGTGCCAGCAGTCAAGGGATGAACTATGGCTACACCTTC
.,.,TRBJ2-2,TRBV18,CASSRDGIGELFF,TGTGCCAGCTCACGGGACGGAATCGGGGAGCTGTTTTTT
.,.,TRBJ2-5,TRBV14,CASSSLRETQYF,TGTGCCAGCAGCTCATTAAGGGAGACCCAGTACTTC
.,.,TRBJ2-5,TRBV19,CASSIVRASGGFQETQYF,TGTGCCAGTAGTATAGTTCGGGCGAGCGGTGGCTTCCAAGAGACCCAGTACTTC
.,.,TRBJ2-7,TRBV15,CATSRDRQDEQYF,TGTGCCACCAGCAGAGATCGGCAAGACGAGCAGTACTTC
.,.,TRBJ2-7,TRBV10-3,CAISGGGYRDEQYF,TGTGCCATCAGTGGGGGCGGCTACAGGGACGAGCAGTACTTC
.,.,TRBJ1-1,TRBV7-2,CASSLDIGSEAFF,TGTGCCAGCAGCTTAGACATCGGCAGTGAAGCTTTCTTT
TRBD1,.,TRBJ1-5,TRBV18,CASSGTGGSNQPQHF,TGTGCCAGCTCAGGGACAGGAGGGAGCAATCAGCCCCAGCATTTT
.,.,TRBJ2-7,TRBV29-1,CSVVGRRYEQYF,TGCAGCGTTGTTGGGAGGCGCTACGAGCAGTACTTC
.,.,TRBJ1-5,TRBV25-1,CASSEYTPLEGPQHF,TGTGCCAGCAGTGAATATACCCCTCTCGAAGGGCCCCAGCATTTT
TRBD2,.,TRBJ2-1,TRBV7-2,CASSLTSGSGNEQFF,TGTGCCAGCAGCTTAACTAGCGGGAGCGGTAATGAGCAGTTCTTC
TRBD1,.,TRBJ2-5,TRBV5-1,CASSIGQGIEAETQYF,TGCGCCAGCAGCATTGGACAGGGGATTGAAGCAGAGACCCAGTACTTC
.,.,TRBJ1-1,TRBV30,CAWSKDRTRWNTEAFF,TGTGCCTGGAGCAAAGACCGGACAAGGTGGAACACTGAAGCTTTCTTT
.,.,TRBJ1-5,TRBV6-6,CASRQGAGPQHF,TGTGCCAGCAGACAGGGCGCGGGGCCCCAGCATTTT
TRBD2,.,TRBJ2-7,TRBV19,CASSIATSGPYEQYF,TGTGCCAGTAGTATAGCGACTAGCGGGCCCTACGAGCAGTACTTC
.,.,TRBJ1-5,TRBV10-3,CAMAGGFNQPQHF,TGTGCCATGGCTGGGGGGTTCAATCAGCCCCAGCATTTT
TRBD1,.,TRBJ2-7,TRBV18,CASSPLGTGISEQYF,TGTGCCAGCTCACCATTGGGGACAGGGATCTCCGAGCAGTACTTC
TRBD2,.,TRBJ2-7,TRBV7-2,CASSPPGLAAYEQYF,TGTGCCAGCAGCCCTCCGGGACTAGCGGCCTACGAGCAGTACTTC
.,.,TRBJ2-3,TRBV10-3,CAIRSKGDTDTQYF,TGTGCCATCAGATCTAAAGGAGACACAGATACGCAGTATTTT
.,.,TRBJ1-5,TRBV18,CASSPIGNSNQPQHF,TGTGCCAGCTCACCAATAGGAAATAGCAATCAGCCCCAGCATTTT
.,.,TRBJ2-3,TRBV21-1,CASSKEKGLAGVVDTQYF,TGTGCCAGCAGCAAAGAGAAGGGACTAGCGGGAGTTGTAGATACGCAGTATTTT
TRBD2,.,TRBJ2-2,TRBV5-1,CASSLTTGGTGELFF,TGCGCCAGCAGCTTAACGACGGGAGGTACCGGGGAGCTGTTTTTT
TRBD2,.,TRBJ2-7,TRBV11-2,CASRLGLAGVEQYF,TGTGCCAGCAGATTGGGACTAGCGGGAGTCGAGCAGTACTTC
TRBD1,.,TRBJ2-3,TRBV2,CASKGQGALFADTQYF,TGTGCCAGCAAGGGACAGGGGGCTTTATTTGCAGATACGCAGTATTTT
TRBD1,.,TRBJ1-1,TRBV28,CASTTTRRDSSKAFF,TGTGCCAGCACCACTACCCGGCGGGACAGCTCTAAAGCTTTCTTT
.,.,TRBJ1-1,TRBV7-2,CASSLEVYGTEAFF,TGTGCCAGCAGCTTAGAAGTTTATGGAACTGAAGCTTTCTTT
.,.,TRBJ2-2,TRBV6-6,CASIPAFDTGELFF,TGTGCCAGCATCCCGGCGTTTGACACCGGGGAGCTGTTTTTT
TRBD1,.,TRBJ1-5,TRBV6-6,CASSSQTGSFNQPQHF,TGTGCCAGCAGTTCTCAGACAGGGTCCTTCAATCAGCCCCAGCATTTT
.,.,TRBJ2-5,TRBV6-1,CASSEALWRTQYF,TGTGCCAGCAGTGAGGCGCTCTGGAGGACCCAGTACTTC
.,.,TRBJ2-3,TRBV7-7,CASSSGLRDTQYF,TGTGCTAGCAGCTCCGGGCTCCGAGATACGCAGTATTTT
.,.,TRBJ2-2,TRBV5-4,CASSLTGGRSGELFF,TGTGCCAGCAGCTTGACCGGAGGCAGGTCCGGGGAGCTGTTTTTT
TRBD1,.,TRBJ2-7,TRBV6-5,CASSYYRGQYEQYF,TGTGCCAGCAGTTATTACAGGGGGCAGTACGAGCAGTACTTC
.,.,TRBJ1-2,TRBV7-2,CASSFRDLNYGYTF,TGTGCCAGCAGCTTTAGGGATCTGAACTATGGCTACACCTTC
.,.,TRBJ1-3,TRBV5-5,CASSLETGLISGNTIYF,TGTGCCAGCAGCTTGGAGACAGGACTAATCTCTGGAAACACCATATATTTT
.,.,TRBJ1-3,TRBV14,CASSQSRGTGNTIYF,TGTGCCAGCAGCCAATCCCGGGGGACTGGAAACACCATATATTTT
.,.,TRBJ1-1,TRBV4-3,CASSQDRNTEAFF,TGCGCCAGCAGCCAAGATAGGAACACTGAAGCTTTCTTT
.,.,TRBJ1-1,TRBV9,CASSVDQGRYAEAFF,TGTGCCAGCAGCGTAGACCAGGGCCGATACGCTGAAGCTTTCTTT
.,.,TRBJ2-3,TRBV28,CASSLVGSGGLTDTQYF,TGTGCCAGCAGTTTGGTCGGTTCTGGGGGGCTCACAGATACGCAGTATTTT
.,once,TRBJ2-4,TRBV2,CASRVGGVKNIQYF,TGTGCCAGCAGGGTGGGAGGCGTCAAAAACATTCAGTACTTC
TRBD2,.,TRBJ2-1,TRBV10-3,CAIGASGSSYNEQFF,TGTGCCATCGGGGCTAGCGGGAGTTCATACAATGAGCAGTTCTTC
.,.,TRBJ1-1,TRBV2,CASSEAQGVAFF,TGTGCCAGCAGTGAAGCGCAAGGGGTAGCTTTCTTT
.,.,TRBJ1-4,TRBV10-3,CAISESRGANEKLFF,TGTGCCATCAGTGAGTCTAGAGGAGCTAATGAAAAACTGTTTTTT
.,.,TRBJ2-1,TRBV5-6,CASSGITSNSYNEQFF,TGTGCCAGCAGCGGAATTACTAGCAACAGTTACAATGAGCAGTTCTTC
.,.,TRBJ2-1,TRBV9,CASSARQPNYNEQFF,TGTGCCAGCAGCGCTCGACAGCCGAACTACAATGAGCAGTTCTTC